Each of the 14 T cell receptor beta chains below was sequenced from the same sample in a study of cytomegalovirus exposure and HLA in healthy donors. PCR used 60 Vbeta primers and 13 Jbeta primers. Assay: immunoSEQ multiplex PCR; the TCRdb copy retains only in-frame clones and omits some. The sample lists roughly 160,000 clones; around 80% were seen once. Input material: PBMCs. The receptors were sampled from a male donor in good health and CMV-seronegative.

The chain couples TRBV6-1 to TRBJ1-2; 12 bases fit TRBD1. CDR3 length: 15 residues. V dropped 2 bases and J dropped 7; count of bases not matched to a gene: 5. Germline values: CDR1 MNHNS, CDR2 SASEGT. Here the CDR3 reads CASSEMGQGARGYTF. The CDR3 bases are TGTGCCAGCAGTGAAATGGGACAGGGGGCGCGTGGCTACACCTTC.

J is TRBJ1-1 and V is TRBV14; D gene uncertain. The CDR3 covers 14 residues. V was cut by 2 bases and J by 2 bases, with 9 bases left in between. Germline V gene lookup returns CDR1 SGHDN and CDR2 FVKESK. The DNA for the CDR3 is TGTGCCAGCAGCCAATTTCGGGAAAACACTGAAGCTTTCTTT. It is translated as CASSQFRENTEAFF. Full variable domain (outside the CDR3, taken from reference TRBV14 and TRBJ1-1): EAGVTQFPSHSVIEKGQTVTLRCDPISGHDNLYWYRRVMGKEIKFLLHFVKESKQDESGMPNNRFLAERTGGTYSTLKVQPAELEDSGVYFCASSQFRENTEAFFGQGTRLTVV.

The chain combines TRBV5-1 with TRBJ1-1; no firm D call. Trimming took off 2 bases at V and 0 bases at J, with 11 bases between the two ends. The length of the CDR3 is 15 residues. Germline CDR1 is SGHRS and CDR2 is YFSETQ. The CDR3 coding sequence is TGCGCCAGCAGCTTAAGAAGCGGGATGAACACTGAAGCTTTCTTT. Translation: CASSLRSGMNTEAFF.

This clone turned up a few times. This CDR3 is CASSLGGDRGYWGYTF. CDR3 nucleotides: TGCGCCAGCAGCTTGGGCGGAGACAGGGGCTATTGGGGCTACACCTTC. The gene calls are TRBV5-1 and TRBJ1-2, with TRBD1 matching 8 bases. Germline V gene sequence: CDR1 SGHRS, CDR2 YFSETQ. V lost 0 bases to trimming and J lost 8 bases; unmatched junction nucleotides: 12. The CDR3 length is 16 residues. The full variable domain, in which reference TRBV5-1 and TRBJ1-2 provide the parts outside the CDR3, is KAGVTQTPRYLIKTRGQQVTLSCSPISGHRSVSWYQQTPGQGLQFLFEYFSETQRNKGNFPGRFSGRQFSNSRSEMNVSTLELGDSALYLCASSLGGDRGYWGYTFGSGTRLTVV.

The chain employs TRBV10-1 and TRBJ2-5; TRBD2 aligns across 14 bases. CDR3 size: 16 residues. CDR1 WNHNN and CDR2 SYGVQD come from the germline V gene (reference sequence). V lost 4 bases and J lost 7; bases outside the gene matches: 8. The CDR3 DNA is TGCGCCAGCAGTGGGGGGACTAGCGGGGGAGCCGGGACCCAGTACTTC. Protein: CASSGGTSGGAGTQYF.

CDR3 coding DNA: TGCGCCAGCAGCTTGGACAGGGGGAATAGAAGGAAGTACTTC. It codes for CASSLDRGNRRKYF. The chain is built from TRBV5-1 and TRBJ2-7, with TRBD1 identical over 8 bases. The CDR3 spans 14 residues. The trim removed 0 bases at V and 11 bases at J, leaving 10 bases unmatched. Per germline, CDR1 SGHRS and CDR2 YFSETQ.

This rearrangement joins TRBV6-6 to TRBJ1-6, with D possibly matching TRBD1 (6 bases). Trimming removed 5 bases from V and 0 bases from J, with 11 bases in between. The CDR3 is 16 residues long. Germline values: CDR1 MNHNY, CDR2 SVGAGI (reference sequence). This chain's CDR3 is CASSHRGSSYNSPLHF. Here the CDR3 DNA reads TGTGCCAGCAGTCATAGGGGGAGCTCCTATAATTCACCCCTCCACTTT.

The chain carries TRBV4-2 and TRBJ1-5; no definite D call. The CDR3 runs 16 residues. V lost 1 base and J 6 bases, leaving 16 bases between the germline ends. The germline gives CDR1 LGHNA, CDR2 YNFKEQ. The CDR3, as DNA: TGTGCCAGCAGCCAAGTTGGTGGGCGCGAAGGTCAGCCCCAGCATTTT. This translates into CASSQVGGREGQPQHF.

V and J are TRBV2 and TRBJ2-4; 7 bases line up with TRBD1. V lost 5 bases to trimming and J lost 6 bases; unmatched junction nucleotides: 4. The length of the CDR3 is 13 residues. Per germline, CDR1 SNHLY and CDR2 FYNNEI. CDR3 DNA sequence: TGTGCCAGCAGTCCCAGGGGGAGAAACATTCAGTACTTC. Residues: CASSPRGRNIQYF.

The chain has TRBV5-4 and TRBJ2-1; maybe TRBD1 (5 bases). Trimming pared 0 bases from V and 4 bases from J, leaving 11 bases between. CDR1 and CDR2 from the germline V gene are SGHNT and YYREEE (reference sequence). The CDR3 contains 15 residues. CDR3 sequence: CASSLGQGLYNEQFF. Written as DNA, the CDR3 is TGTGCCAGCAGCTTGGGGCAGGGCTTGTACAATGAGCAGTTCTTC.

The J gene is TRBJ2-5, the V gene TRBV4-1; 7 bases line up with TRBD1. The J call may be wrong; the DNA end is better matched by TRBJ2-7. Germline V gives CDR1 MGHRA, CDR2 YSYEKL. The CDR3 is 14 amino acids. Here the CDR3 reads CASSQVTGPIEQYF. CDR3 bases: TGCGCCAGCAGCCAAGTGACAGGGCCGATCGAGCAGTACTTC.

The CDR3 sequence: CASSWEARGTGNGYGYTF. CDR3 in DNA: TGCGCCAGCAGCTGGGAAGCCCGGGGAACTGGGAATGGGTATGGCTACACCTTC. The rearrangement links TRBV5-1 to TRBJ1-2; D is unresolved. V was shortened by 3 bases and J by 5 bases, with 26 bases between the two germline ends. Germline V lookup: CDR1 SGHRS, CDR2 YFSETQ. This CDR3 region has 18 residues.

J is TRBJ1-2 and V is TRBV9, with D hard to call. Germline V gene data show CDR1 as SGDLS and CDR2 as YYNGEE. There are 13 residues in the CDR3. Deletions cut 4 bases from V and 1 base from J, with 8 bases between. This CDR3 reads CASSLQNNYGYTF. CDR3 in DNA: TGTGCCAGCAGCTTACAAAATAACTATGGCTACACCTTC.

This clone was recorded a few times. This CDR3 is CASSALQGVNTEAFF. CDR3 in DNA: TGCGCCAGCAGCGCCCTACAGGGGGTGAACACTGAAGCTTTCTTT. The chain is built from TRBV5-1 and TRBJ1-1, with TRBD1 identical over 8 bases. The CDR3 runs 15 residues. Germline CDR1 and CDR2: SGHRS and YFSETQ. V shed 4 bases, J shed 0 bases, and the junction held 5 bases outside the gene matches.